This TCR beta chain came from a study of T cells in localized non-small cell lung cancer. Study-wide results and caveats: There was an association of higher blood T cell density with longer overall survival. Median detection of top 100 tumor clones in adjacent lung was roughly 61 clones. Adjacent uninvolved lung tissue had the highest T cell clonality, exceeding tumor.

With regard to this clone: Its target is unknown.

The CDR3 contains 15 residues. In germline, CDR1 is LNHDA, CDR2 SQIVND (reference sequence). The V gene lost 6 bases and the J gene lost 1 base, with 10 bases spanning the gap. Assay: immunoSEQ multiplex PCR; the TCRdb copy retains only in-frame clones and omits some. The table has tens of thousands of clones, around 89% seen once; the top ten hold over 10%. V is TRBV19 and J is TRBJ1-6; D is ambiguous. The sequence was obtained from a female donor over 55 with stage III squamous cell lung carcinoma. The sequencing used peripheral blood, collected before any cancer treatment. CDR3 residues: CASSQARSYNSPLHF. Written as DNA, the CDR3 is TGTGCCAGTAGCCAGGCGAGATCCTATAATTCACCCCTCCACTTT.